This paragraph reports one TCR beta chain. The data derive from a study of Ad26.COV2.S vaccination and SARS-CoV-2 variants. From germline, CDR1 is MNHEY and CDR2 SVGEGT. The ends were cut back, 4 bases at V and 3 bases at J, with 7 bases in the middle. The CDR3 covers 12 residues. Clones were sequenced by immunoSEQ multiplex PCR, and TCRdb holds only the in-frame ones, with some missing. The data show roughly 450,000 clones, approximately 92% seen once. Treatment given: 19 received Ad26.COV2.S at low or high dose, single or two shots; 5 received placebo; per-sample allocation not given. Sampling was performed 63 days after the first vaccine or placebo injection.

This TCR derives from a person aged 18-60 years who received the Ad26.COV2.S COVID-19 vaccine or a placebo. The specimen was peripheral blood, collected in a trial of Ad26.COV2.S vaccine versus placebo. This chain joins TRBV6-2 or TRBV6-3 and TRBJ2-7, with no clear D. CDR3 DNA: TGTGCCAGCAGTTGGACGGTCTACGAGCAGTACTTC. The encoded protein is CASSWTVYEQYF.